The present T cell receptor (beta chain) was sequenced within a study of cytomegalovirus exposure and HLA in healthy donors. Study-level information: Prior work identified some 120 million unique TCR beta sequences in roughly 190 million T cells.

This clone was detected once. The antigen remains undetermined. The CDR3 is 19 residues long. The germline gives CDR1 LNHDA, CDR2 SQIVND (reference sequence). Trimming took 9 bases from V and 0 from J, leaving 29 bases between them. Study conclusions and caveats: Earlier analysis looked at TCR beta V segments, and most were productive about 87% or about 30% of the time. An analysis that came later showed most CMV-associated TCR beta chains appearing HLA-restricted.

The PCR had 60 Vbeta and 13 Jbeta primers. TCRdb's table, derived via immunoSEQ multiplex PCR, lists solely in-frame clones and lacks some. The sample lists approximately 140,000 clones, around 84% occurring once. This chain joins TRBV19 and TRBJ1-1; D may be TRBD1 (6 bases). The sequence was collected from a man in his forties or fifties in good health and CMV-seronegative. The sample comprised PBMCs. The CDR3 DNA is TGTGCCAGCGGCCCTAGGCAGGGAAGACGCAGGGGAATGAACACTGAAGCTTTCTTT. Its translation: CASGPRQGRRRGMNTEAFF.